Following are 16 T cell receptor beta chains from one sample sequenced in a study of T cell repertoires in cytomegalovirus infection. Their antigens are not known. MiXCR, applied by TCRdb to the reads, yields one record per CDR3 protein. The table records about 830,000 distinct CDR3 sequences, roughly 33% of them present only once. The material was cultured CD8+ T cells from PBMCs, obtained from culture after CMV antigen stimulation. These receptors were taken from a human donor in good health (CMV status not recorded). Some clones in this sample may be carry-over from other donors' samples.

The V and J genes are TRBV28 and TRBJ1-4; no definite D call. Germline V lookup: CDR1 MDHEN, CDR2 SYDVKM. The V end was cut by 1 base, the J end by 8 bases, with 11 bases between. This CDR3 region has 14 residues. This CDR3 is CASSLYRLGEKLFF. For the CDR3, the DNA is TGTGCCAGCAGTTTATATCGCCTAGGGGAAAAACTGTTTTTT.

The chain couples TRBV6-5 to TRBJ2-7; possible D gene TRBD2, 6 bases. The CDR3 totals 18 residues. Trimming took 0 bases from V and 4 from J, leaving 22 bases between them. The germline CDR1 and CDR2 sequences are MNHEY and SVGAGI. The CDR3 protein is CASSYSLSSGLFSYEQYF. The CDR3 nucleotides read TGTGCCAGCAGTTACTCCCTTAGTAGCGGCCTCTTTTCTTACGAGCAGTACTTC.

This chain's CDR3 is CASSEGTSDYEQYV. The CDR3 coding sequence is TGTGCCAGCAGTGAAGGGACTAGCGACTACGAGCAGTACGTC. The chain is built from TRBV6-1 and TRBJ2-7, with 9 positions matching TRBD2. The CDR3 sequence is 14 residues long. Germline V gives CDR1 MNHNS, CDR2 SASEGT. With 1 base clipped from V and 3 bases from J, the junction kept 1 base outside the gene matches.

The chain recombines TRBV15 with TRBJ1-2; 9 bases agree with TRBD1. The CDR3 consists of 16 residues. Germline lookup yields CDR1 LNHNV and CDR2 YYDKDF (reference sequence). Trimming removed 0 bases from V and 6 bases from J; junction bases left unmatched: 8. CDR3 region: CATSREGQGGWNGYTF. CDR3 sequence (DNA): TGTGCCACCAGCAGAGAGGGACAGGGTGGATGGAATGGCTACACCTTC. The full variable domain, completed using reference TRBV15 and TRBJ1-2, is DAMVIQNPRYQVTQFGKPVTLSCSQTLNHNVMYWYQQKSSQAPKLLFHYYDKDFNNEADTPDNFQSRRPNTSFCFLDIRSPGLGDTAMYLCATSREGQGGWNGYTFGSGTRLTVV.

This chain joins TRBV2 and TRBJ1-2, with D possibly TRBD1 on 6 matching bases. This CDR3 region has 13 residues. Trimming took 3 bases from V and 6 from J, leaving 11 bases between them. CDR1 and CDR2 (germline): SNHLY, FYNNEI. CDR3 nucleotides: TGTGCCAGCAGTGAGTGGGACACGGATGGCTACACCTTC. Translated, it gives CASSEWDTDGYTF.

This clonotype came up many times. This rearrangement joins TRBV7-7 to TRBJ2-2; 7 bases map to TRBD1. This CDR3 contains 17 residues. CDR1 and CDR2 from the germline V gene are SSHAT and FNYEAQ (reference sequence). CDR3 sequence (DNA): TGTGCTATCAAAGGGGGATCCGACAGGGTGTACACCGGGGAGCTGTTTTTT. This codes for CAIKGGSDRVYTGELFF.

In this sample, this clonotype turned up a few times. The V call is TRBV12-5, the J call TRBJ1-2; D is uncertain. The CDR3 totals 16 residues. Trimming removed 0 bases from V and 3 bases from J, with 14 bases in between. The germline V gene encodes CDR1 LGHNT and CDR2 FRNRAP. The CDR3 nucleotides read TGTGCTAGTGGTTTGGTCACTGGTCGGGTTGACTATGGCTACACCTTC. It translates to CASGLVTGRVDYGYTF. Filled out from reference TRBV12-5 and TRBJ1-2, the complete variable domain reads DARVTQTPRHKVTEMGQEVTMRCQPILGHNTVFWYRQTMMQGLELLAYFRNRAPLDDSGMPKDRFSAEMPDATLATLKIQPSEPRDSAVYFCASGLVTGRVDYGYTFGSGTRLTVV.

The chain has TRBV19 and TRBJ1-5; 8 positions agree with TRBD1. The V segment lost 10 bases and the J segment 2 bases; nucleotides outside the gene matches: 7. CDR1 LNHDA and CDR2 SQIVND come from the germline V gene (reference sequence). The CDR3 contains 14 residues. CDR3 coding DNA: TGTGCCACCTGGACAGGGATGGGCAATCAGCCCCAGCATTTT. Translated: CATWTGMGNQPQHF.

Points on this clonotype: At one end the junction does not follow the germline gene, possibly because of a read error. The V and J genes are TRBV7-7 and TRBJ2-1; either TRBD1 or TRBD2 may supply D (6 bases each). In germline, CDR1 is SSHAT, CDR2 FNYEAQ (reference sequence). The CDR3 sequence is 17 residues long. The CDR3: CASSLVGGGLDHNEQFF. The CDR3 bases are TGTGCTAGCAGCTTAGTTGGAGGGGGGCTCGATCACAATGAGCAGTTCTTC.

This clonotype was observed a handful of times. V and J are TRBV28 and TRBJ2-3; 9 bases are a match to TRBD2. CDR1 MDHEN and CDR2 SYDVKM come from the germline V gene. The CDR3 loop spans 14 amino acids. Losses at the gene ends were 8 bases for V and 8 bases for J; bases not matched to a gene: 11. The CDR3 sequence is CASAIAGDPSTQYF. In DNA form, the CDR3 reads TGTGCCAGCGCCATAGCGGGGGACCCGAGTACGCAGTATTTT.

The gene calls are TRBV6-1 and TRBJ1-4; 7 nucleotides line up with TRBD1. The CDR3 loop spans 18 amino acids. Germline values: CDR1 MNHNS, CDR2 SASEGT. The trim removed 2 bases at V and 0 bases at J, leaving 9 bases unmatched. CDR3 sequence (DNA): TGTGCCAGCAGTGAAAAGACAGGGCCTTCTGCAACTAATGAAAAACTGTTTTTT. It translates to CASSEKTGPSATNEKLFF.

This sequence joins TRBV5-6 and TRBJ1-5, with D unresolved. The CDR3 sequence is 15 residues long. Germline V CDR1 and CDR2: SGHDT, YYEEEE. Trimming stripped 0 bases from V and 7 bases from J, with 14 bases between. The CDR3 region has the DNA TGTGCCAGCAGCTTGGCCGAGGAAACTACCCAGCCCCAGCATTTT. Translating it yields CASSLAEETTQPQHF.

The chain couples TRBV20-1 to TRBJ1-2; 8 bases fit TRBD1. This CDR3 has 14 residues. V trimming: 5 bases; J trimming: 2 bases; junction bases outside the gene matches: 7. CDR1 and CDR2 from the germline V gene are DFQATT and SNEGSKA (reference sequence). The CDR3 reads CSAWTDRDNYGYTF. CDR3 DNA: TGCAGTGCTTGGACGGACAGGGACAACTATGGCTACACCTTC.

A few counts support this clonotype. The rearrangement joins TRBV7-3 to TRBJ2-3, with D maybe TRBD2 (5 bases). The V end was cut by 1 base, the J end by 5 bases, with 16 bases between. Per the germline V gene, CDR1 is SGHTA and CDR2 is FQGTGA. CDR3 size: 16 residues. DNA for the CDR3: TGTGCCAGCAGCTTAAGGGAGAATGGGTGGAGAGATACGCAGTATTTT. It yields the protein CASSLRENGWRDTQYF.

This clonotype occurred a few times. The gene calls are TRBV6-1 and TRBJ1-5; no reliable D call. Germline loops: CDR1 MNHNS, CDR2 SASEGT. Between the trimmed V and J ends, which lost 5 bases and 0 bases, there was a span of 14 bases. The CDR3 runs to 16 residues. This CDR3 is CASSPRRQASNQPQHF. CDR3 nucleotide sequence: TGTGCCAGCAGTCCTCGAAGGCAGGCTAGCAATCAGCCCCAGCATTTT.

This clonotype was seen at least ten times. This chain links TRBV25-1 with TRBJ1-1; 8 nucleotides align to TRBD1. J lost 5 bases, V lost 4 bases, and 6 bases had no gene match. In germline, CDR1 is MGHDK, CDR2 SYGVNS. The CDR3 is 14 residues long. In DNA form, the CDR3 reads TGTGCCAGCAGTGGACGCACAGGGGGGACTGAAGCTTTCTTT. As protein: CASSGRTGGTEAFF. The full variable domain, in which reference TRBV25-1 and TRBJ1-1 provide the parts outside the CDR3, is EADIYQTPRYLVIGTGKKITLECSQTMGHDKMYWYQQDPGMELHLIHYSYGVNSTEKGDLSSESTVSRIRTEHFPLTLESARPSHTSQYLCASSGRTGGTEAFFGQGTRLTVV.